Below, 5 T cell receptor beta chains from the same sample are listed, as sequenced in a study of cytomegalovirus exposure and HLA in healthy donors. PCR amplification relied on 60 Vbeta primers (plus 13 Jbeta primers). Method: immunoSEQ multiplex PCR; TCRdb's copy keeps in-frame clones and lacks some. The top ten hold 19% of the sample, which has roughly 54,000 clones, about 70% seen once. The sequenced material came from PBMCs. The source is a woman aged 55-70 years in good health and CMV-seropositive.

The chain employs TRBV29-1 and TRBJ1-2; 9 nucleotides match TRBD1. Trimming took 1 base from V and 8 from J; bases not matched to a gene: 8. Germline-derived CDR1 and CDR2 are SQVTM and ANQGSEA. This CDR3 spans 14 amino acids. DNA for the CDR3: TGCAGCGTTGAAGGGTCCACAGGGGGCAACGGCTACACCTTC. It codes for CSVEGSTGGNGYTF.

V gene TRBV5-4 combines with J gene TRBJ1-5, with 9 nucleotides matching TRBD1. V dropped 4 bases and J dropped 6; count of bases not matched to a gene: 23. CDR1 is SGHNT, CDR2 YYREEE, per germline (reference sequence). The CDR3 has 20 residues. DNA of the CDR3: TGTGCCAGCAGCATGGTGGGACTTCCCCGGGACAGGGCTTCGGGTCAGCCCCAGCATTTT. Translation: CASSMVGLPRDRASGQPQHF.

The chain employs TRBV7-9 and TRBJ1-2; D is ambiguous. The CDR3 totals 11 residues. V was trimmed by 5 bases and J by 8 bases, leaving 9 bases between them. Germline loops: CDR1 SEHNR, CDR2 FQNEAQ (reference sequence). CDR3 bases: TGTGCCAGCAGCATAGGGAGGGGCTACACCTTC. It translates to CASSIGRGYTF. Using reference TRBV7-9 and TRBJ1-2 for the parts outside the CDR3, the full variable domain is DTGVSQNPRHKITKRGQNVTFRCDPISEHNRLYWYRQTLGQGPEFLTYFQNEAQLEKSRLLSDRFSAERPKGSFSTLEIQRTEQGDSAMYLCASSIGRGYTFGSGTRLTVV.

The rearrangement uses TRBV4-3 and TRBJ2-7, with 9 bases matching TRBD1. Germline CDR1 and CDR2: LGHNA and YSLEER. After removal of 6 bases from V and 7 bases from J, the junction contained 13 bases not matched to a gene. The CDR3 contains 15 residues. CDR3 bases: TGCGCCAGCAGTCTTACCGGGACAGGGACTATTGAGCAGTACTTC. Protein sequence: CASSLTGTGTIEQYF.

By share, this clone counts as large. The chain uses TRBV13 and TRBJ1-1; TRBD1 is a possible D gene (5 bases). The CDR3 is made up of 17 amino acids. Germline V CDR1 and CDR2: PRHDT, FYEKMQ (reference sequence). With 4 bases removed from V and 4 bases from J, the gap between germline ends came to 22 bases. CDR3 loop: CASSSQDGESGSTEAFF. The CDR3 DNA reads TGTGCCAGCAGCTCCCAAGATGGCGAGTCAGGGTCCACTGAAGCTTTCTTT.